These 8 T cell receptor beta chains share one sample of origin, sequenced in a study of T-cell reconstitution after alpha-beta-depleted transplantation in children. The TCRbeta library incorporated unique molecular identifiers. TCRdb redid the calling of the PCR reads with MiXCR, one entry per CDR3 protein. The sample holds about 500,000 distinct CDR3 sequences, about 10% seen once. The material was PBMCs, mostly from graft donor cells, obtained 180 days after TCRalphabeta/CD19-depleted stem cell transplant. The receptor set was obtained from a female patient aged 2-9 years who had a stem cell transplant for aplastic anemia, so the T cells may come from the graft donor.

This clonotype turned up a few times. The chain couples TRBV7-2 to TRBJ2-7, with TRBD1 matching over 12 bases. CDR3 length equals 14 residues. With V trimmed by 6 bases and J by 11 bases, 11 bases remained unmatched. Germline lookup yields CDR1 SGHTA and CDR2 FQGNSA. CDR3 nucleotides: TGTGCCAGCAGGTCGACCGGGACAGGGGGCTGGGAGTACGTC. This gives the protein CASRSTGTGGWEYV.

This clonotype showed up just a few times. The CDR3 sequence: CASRQGQSGNTIYF. CDR3 DNA sequence: TGTGCCAGTAGACAGGGCCAATCTGGAAACACCATATATTTT. The chain carries TRBV28 and TRBJ1-3; 7 bases map to TRBD1. J gave up 1 base and V 9 bases, and 6 bases lay outside the gene matches. CDR3 length equals 14 residues. CDR1 and CDR2 (germline): MDHEN, SYDVKM.

This clonotype was counted a few times. The CDR3 nucleotides are TGTGCCAGTAGTATGACAGAGTACGGCAATCAGCCCCAGCATTTT. This gives the protein CASSMTEYGNQPQHF. The chain employs TRBV19 and TRBJ1-5, with a possible D match to TRBD1 (5 bases). The CDR3 covers 15 residues. Germline CDR1 is LNHDA and CDR2 is SQIVND (reference sequence). Trimming removed 3 bases from V and 2 bases from J, with 11 bases in between.

This clonotype was seen ten or more times. The chain links TRBV14 to TRBJ2-1; either TRBD1 or TRBD2 may fit D (6 bases each). The ends were cut back, 4 bases at V and 8 bases at J, with 18 bases in the middle. Germline lookup yields CDR1 SGHDN and CDR2 FVKESK. The CDR3 length is 15 residues. The CDR3, as DNA: TGTGCCAGCAGCCCTAGACCATACGGGGGCGATGAGCAGTTCTTC. Residues: CASSPRPYGGDEQFF.

The J gene is TRBJ1-2, the V gene TRBV5-1; 7 bases align to TRBD1. V lost 4 bases to trimming and J lost 1 base; unmatched junction nucleotides: 7. CDR3 length: 15 residues. CDR1 SGHRS and CDR2 YFSETQ come from the germline V gene. CDR3 DNA: TGCGCCAGCAGCAACCCGGGACAGAGTAACTATGGCTACACCTTC. Amino acids: CASSNPGQSNYGYTF.

This clonotype occurred many times. The genes are TRBV29-1 and TRBJ2-2; 10 bases agree with TRBD2. Germline CDR1 and CDR2: SQVTM and ANQGSEA. V was clipped by 7 bases and J by 0 bases; unmatched bases: 8. The CDR3 sequence is 16 residues long. The CDR3: CSAATSGTPNTGELFF. In nucleotides, the CDR3 is TGCAGCGCAGCCACTAGCGGGACCCCGAACACCGGGGAGCTGTTTTTT.

This clonotype was seen at least ten times. J is TRBJ2-1 and V is TRBV7-9, with 7 bases lining up with TRBD1. V lost 6 bases and J lost 0; bases outside the gene matches: 5. The CDR3 length is 15 residues. Germline V lookup: CDR1 SEHNR, CDR2 FQNEAQ (reference sequence). CDR3 sequence reads: CASSSRDSSYNEQFF. In DNA, the CDR3 is TGTGCCAGCAGTAGTCGGGACAGCTCCTACAATGAGCAGTTCTTC.

This chain links TRBV5-1 with TRBJ2-5; no definite D call. Germline assignment: CDR1 SGHRS and CDR2 YFSETQ. The CDR3 is 15 residues long. Deletions cut 4 bases from V and 8 bases from J, with 21 bases between. The CDR3 sequence is CASSHTYPMFGTQYF. The DNA for the CDR3 is TGCGCCAGCAGCCACACTTACCCTATGTTTGGAACCCAGTACTTC.